These 2 T cell receptor beta chains came from one sample sequenced in a study of blood T cell repertoires in COVID-19 (dated by TCRdb to 2020 to 2021). Libraries were prepared through the immunoSEQ multiplex PCR assay. TCRdb re-hosts the immuneACCESS table, in-frame sequences only. Its copies lack some clones; in the studies checked, an unresolved V gene accounts for under half of them, and the cause for the rest is not known. The sample contains fewer than 90,000 clones, roughly 87% of them found a single time. Clones ranked in the top ten supply roughly 15% of the sample. Material for sequencing was peripheral blood. Receptors originate from a male donor with acute or convalescent COVID-19.

V and J are TRBV30 and TRBJ2-7; D is ambiguous. Trimming took off 3 bases at V and 3 bases at J, with 6 bases between the two ends. CDR1 and CDR2 (germline): GTSNPN, SVGIG (reference sequence). The CDR3 covers 11 residues. CDR3 sequence reads: CAWSRNYEQYF. CDR3 nucleotides: TGTGCCTGGAGCAGAAACTACGAGCAGTACTTC.

V usage is TRBV18 and J usage is TRBJ2-7, with D perhaps TRBD2 (7 bases). V was clipped by 6 bases and J by 2 bases, with 14 bases between them. CDR1 is KGHSH and CDR2 is LQKENI in the germline V gene. The CDR3 runs to 14 residues. CDR3 sequence (DNA): TGTGCCAGCTCGTCGGGGGGCAGTCCCTACGAGCAGTACTTC. It encodes CASSSGGSPYEQYF.